This T cell receptor (beta chain) was obtained from a study of cytotoxic CD8 clonotypes in ibrutinib-treated CLL. Study results and caveats: Starting clonality was above that of age-matched healthy donors and tracked circulating CD8+ T-cell counts.

The germline V gene has CDR1 MNHEY and CDR2 SVGAGI. This CDR3 has 14 residues. Trimming took 6 bases from V and 7 from J, leaving 18 bases between them. The table came from immunoSEQ multiplex PCR; TCRdb's copy has only in-frame clones and leaves some out. The sample has 160,000 or so clones; roughly 80% are singletons. As concerns this clone: The antigen is undetermined.

The sequencing used PBMCs, collected after 24 months of ibrutinib treatment. This clonotype was sampled from a human donor with chronic lymphocytic leukemia. The V and J genes are TRBV6-5 and TRBJ1-1, with D hard to call. The DNA for the CDR3 is TGTGCCAGCAGCCCCCGGACGGCGTCGGGTGAAGCTTTCTTT. Translation gives CASSPRTASGEAFF.